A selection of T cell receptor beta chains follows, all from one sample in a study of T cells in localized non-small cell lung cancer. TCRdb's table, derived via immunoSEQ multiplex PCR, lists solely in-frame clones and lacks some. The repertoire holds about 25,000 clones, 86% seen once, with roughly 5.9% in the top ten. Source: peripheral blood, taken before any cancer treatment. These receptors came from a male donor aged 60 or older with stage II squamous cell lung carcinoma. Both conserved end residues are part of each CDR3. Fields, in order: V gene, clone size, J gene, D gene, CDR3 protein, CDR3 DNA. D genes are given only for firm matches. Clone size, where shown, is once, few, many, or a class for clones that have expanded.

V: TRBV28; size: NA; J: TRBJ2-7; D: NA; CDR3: CASRADHDVGEQYF; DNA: TGTGCCAGCAGAGCGGACCACGACGTCGGCGAGCAGTACTTC
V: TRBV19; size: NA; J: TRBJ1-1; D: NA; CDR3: CASSGSPGGAFF; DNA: TGTGCCAGTAGTGGGTCTCCCGGCGGGGCTTTCTTT
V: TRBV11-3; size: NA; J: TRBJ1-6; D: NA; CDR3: CASSGGGPLHF; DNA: TGTGCCAGCAGCGGGGGCGGACCCCTCCACTTT
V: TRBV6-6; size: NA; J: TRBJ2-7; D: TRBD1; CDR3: CASSYTGQGGYEQYF; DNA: TGTGCCAGCAGTTACACAGGACAGGGGGGTTACGAGCAGTACTTC
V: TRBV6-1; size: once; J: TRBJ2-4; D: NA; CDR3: CASNTGLAKNIQYF; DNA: TGTGCCAGCAACACCGGACTAGCCAAAAACATTCAGTACTTC
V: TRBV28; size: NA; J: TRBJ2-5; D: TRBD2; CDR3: CASSQGGGQETQYF; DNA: TGTGCCAGCAGTCAAGGCGGGGGGCAAGAGACCCAGTACTTC
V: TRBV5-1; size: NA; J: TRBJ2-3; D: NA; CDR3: CASTEQTHLDTQYF; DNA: TGCGCCAGCACGGAACAGACTCACTTGGATACGCAGTATTTT
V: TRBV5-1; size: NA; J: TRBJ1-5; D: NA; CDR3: CASSLVPGSPFSNSNQPQHF; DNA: TGCGCCAGCAGCTTGGTGCCGGGGTCTCCATTTTCAAATAGCAATCAGCCCCAGCATTTT
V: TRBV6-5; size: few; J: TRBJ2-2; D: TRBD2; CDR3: CASRARTSGGGELFF; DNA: TGTGCCAGCAGGGCCCGGACTAGCGGGGGAGGGGAGCTGTTTTTT
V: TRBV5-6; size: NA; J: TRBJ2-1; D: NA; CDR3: CASSLERGINEQFF; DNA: TGTGCCAGCAGCTTGGAAAGGGGGATAAATGAGCAGTTCTTC
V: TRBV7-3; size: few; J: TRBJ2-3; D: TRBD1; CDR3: CASSIGQGATDTQYF; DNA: TGTGCCAGCAGCATCGGACAGGGAGCCACAGATACGCAGTATTTT
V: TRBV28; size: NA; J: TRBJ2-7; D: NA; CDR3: CASSPATTPYEQYF; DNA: TGTGCCAGCAGCCCTGCCACTACCCCCTACGAGCAGTACTTC
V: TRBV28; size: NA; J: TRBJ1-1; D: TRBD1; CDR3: CASAQVGTGDYEAFF; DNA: TGTGCCAGCGCTCAGGTAGGGACAGGAGACTATGAAGCTTTCTTT
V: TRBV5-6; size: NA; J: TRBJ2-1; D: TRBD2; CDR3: CASSVLAAWSVGGEQFF; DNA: TGTGCCAGCAGCGTACTAGCGGCGTGGTCCGTTGGGGGTGAGCAGTTCTTC
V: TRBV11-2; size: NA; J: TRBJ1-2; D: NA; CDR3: CASSFGQGTNYGYTF; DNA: TGTGCCAGCAGCTTTGGTCAGGGAACTAACTATGGCTACACCTTC
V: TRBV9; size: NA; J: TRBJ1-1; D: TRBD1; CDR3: CASSVGGQILNTEAFF; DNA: TGTGCCAGCAGCGTAGGGGGACAGATTTTGAACACTGAAGCTTTCTTT
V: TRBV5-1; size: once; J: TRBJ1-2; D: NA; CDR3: CASSSGGGYGYTF; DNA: TGCGCCAGCAGCTCTGGGGGCGGCTATGGCTACACCTTC
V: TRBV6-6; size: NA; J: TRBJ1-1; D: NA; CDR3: CASSYLGGPEAFF; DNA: TGTGCCAGCAGTTACTTGGGGGGGCCTGAAGCTTTCTTT
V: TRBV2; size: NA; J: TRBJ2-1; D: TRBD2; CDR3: CASSGTSGRRNEQFF; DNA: TGTGCCAGCAGTGGGACTAGCGGGAGGCGGAATGAGCAGTTCTTC
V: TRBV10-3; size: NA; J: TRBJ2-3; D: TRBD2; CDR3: CAISESRRGGWADTQYF; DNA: TGTGCCATCAGTGAGTCGAGGCGGGGGGGCTGGGCAGATACGCAGTATTTT
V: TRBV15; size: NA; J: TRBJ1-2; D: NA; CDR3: CATSRDLGGSNYGYTF; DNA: TGTGCCACCAGCAGAGATTTGGGTGGGTCTAACTATGGCTACACCTTC
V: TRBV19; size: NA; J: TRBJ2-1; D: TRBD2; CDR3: CASSTSGGRDEQFF; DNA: TGTGCCAGTAGTACTAGCGGGGGGCGGGATGAGCAGTTCTTC
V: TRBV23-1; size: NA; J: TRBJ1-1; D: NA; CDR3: CASSHPAEGTDTEAFF; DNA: TGCGCCAGCAGTCACCCGGCGGAGGGAACCGACACTGAAGCTTTCTTT
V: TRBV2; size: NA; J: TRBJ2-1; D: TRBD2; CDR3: CASSEAGLANNEQFF; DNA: TGTGCCAGCAGTGAAGCAGGACTAGCCAACAATGAGCAGTTCTTC
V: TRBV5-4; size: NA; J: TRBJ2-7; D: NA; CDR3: CASSQAGGAGVTYEQYF; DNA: TGTGCCAGCAGCCAGGCGGGTGGAGCGGGTGTTACCTACGAGCAGTACTTC
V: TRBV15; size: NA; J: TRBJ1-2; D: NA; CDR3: CATSRALGDYGYTF; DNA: TGTGCCACCAGCAGGGCCCTGGGGGACTATGGCTACACCTTC
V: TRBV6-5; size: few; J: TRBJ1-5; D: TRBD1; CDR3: CATRAYRGDQPQHF; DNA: TGTGCCACCAGGGCCTACAGGGGAGATCAGCCCCAGCATTTT
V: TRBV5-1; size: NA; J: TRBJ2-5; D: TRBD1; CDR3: CASSLVQGETQYF; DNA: TGCGCCAGCAGCTTGGTACAGGGGGAGACCCAGTACTTC
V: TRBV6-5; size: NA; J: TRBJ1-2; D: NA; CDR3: CASSPQGLGGYTF; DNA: TGTGCCAGCAGTCCACAGGGTTTGGGTGGCTACACCTTC
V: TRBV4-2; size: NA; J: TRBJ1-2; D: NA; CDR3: CASSQGFKENYGYTF; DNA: TGTGCCAGCAGCCAAGGTTTCAAGGAAAACTATGGCTACACCTTC
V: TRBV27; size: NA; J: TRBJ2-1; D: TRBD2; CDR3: CASSSGLGSNEQFF; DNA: TGTGCCAGCAGTTCCGGACTAGGGAGCAATGAGCAGTTCTTC
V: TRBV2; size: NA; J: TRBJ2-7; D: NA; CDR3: CASSELVDIEQYF; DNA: TGTGCCAGCAGTGAATTAGTTGATATCGAGCAGTACTTC
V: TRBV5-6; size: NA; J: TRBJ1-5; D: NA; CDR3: CASSLMLGPQHF; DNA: TGTGCCAGCAGCCTCATGTTGGGCCCCCAGCATTTT
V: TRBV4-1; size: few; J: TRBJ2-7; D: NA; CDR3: CASSQAIQGYEQYF; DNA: TGCGCCAGCAGCCAAGCAATACAGGGCTACGAGCAGTACTTC
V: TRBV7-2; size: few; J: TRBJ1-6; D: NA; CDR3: CASSVRTGNSPLHF; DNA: TGTGCCAGCAGCGTCCGAACAGGGAATTCACCCCTCCACTTT
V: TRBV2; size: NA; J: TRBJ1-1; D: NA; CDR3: CASSETQGTPWAFF; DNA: TGTGCCAGCAGTGAAACGCAGGGGACTCCGTGGGCTTTCTTT
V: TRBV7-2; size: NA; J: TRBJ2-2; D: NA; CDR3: CASSTNTGELFF; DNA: TGTGCCAGCAGCACGAACACCGGGGAGCTGTTTTTT
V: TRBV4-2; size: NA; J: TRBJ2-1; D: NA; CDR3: CASSQAGNNEQFF; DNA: TGTGCCAGCAGCCAAGCGGGTAACAATGAGCAGTTCTTC
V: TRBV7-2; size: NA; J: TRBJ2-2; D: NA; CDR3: CASSRYQGTGELFF; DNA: TGTGCCAGCAGTCGCTATCAGGGTACCGGGGAGCTGTTTTTT
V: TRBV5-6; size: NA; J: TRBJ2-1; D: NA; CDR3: CASSLLSGSYNEQFF; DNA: TGTGCCAGCAGCTTGCTTTCTGGGTCCTACAATGAGCAGTTCTTC
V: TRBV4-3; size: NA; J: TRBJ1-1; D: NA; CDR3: CASSQALGTEALF; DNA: TGCGCCAGCAGCCAAGCTCTCGGCACTGAAGCTTTATTT
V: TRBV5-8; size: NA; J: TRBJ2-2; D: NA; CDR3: CASSLAGNTGELFF; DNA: TGTGCCAGCAGTCTAGCCGGAAACACCGGGGAGCTGTTTTTT
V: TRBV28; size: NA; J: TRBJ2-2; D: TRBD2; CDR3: CASSFLGASGRASGELFF; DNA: TGTGCCAGCAGTTTTCTGGGGGCCAGCGGGAGGGCCTCGGGGGAGCTGTTTTTT
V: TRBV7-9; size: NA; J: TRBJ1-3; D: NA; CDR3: CASSPLDGGSGNTIYF; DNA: TGTGCCAGCAGCCCCCTTGACGGCGGCTCTGGAAACACCATATATTTT
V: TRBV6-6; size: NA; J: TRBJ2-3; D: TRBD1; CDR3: CASRGTGVSTDTQYF; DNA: TGTGCCAGCCGTGGTACAGGGGTGAGCACAGATACGCAGTATTTT
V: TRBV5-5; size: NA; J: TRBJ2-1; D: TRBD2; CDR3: CASRPGTSINEQFF; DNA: TGTGCCAGCAGACCCGGGACTAGTATCAATGAGCAGTTCTTC
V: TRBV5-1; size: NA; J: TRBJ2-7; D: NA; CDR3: CATRSQPGVGITEQYF; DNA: TGCGCCACCAGAAGTCAACCAGGGGTTGGTATAACCGAGCAGTACTTC
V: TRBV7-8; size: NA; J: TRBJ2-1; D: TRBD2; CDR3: CASSLIRGDYYNEQFF; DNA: TGTGCCAGCAGCTTAATACGGGGGGACTACTACAATGAGCAGTTCTTC